This T cell receptor beta chain was found in a study of T cell responses to AZD1222 COVID-19 vaccine. General observations from the study: Repertoire samples came only from after the peak T cell response. After two AZD1222 doses, spike-specific TCR breadth and depth rose versus day 0.

Germline V gene lookup returns CDR1 MNHEY and CDR2 SVGEGT. The V gene lost 2 bases and the J gene lost 7 bases, with 11 bases spanning the gap. The CDR3 consists of 13 residues. TCRdb's copy holds only in-frame clones and misses some; the assay was immunoSEQ multiplex PCR. The table includes 90,000 to 150,000 clones, around 87% detected once. As regards this clone: No antigen is known for it.

The TCR comes from an adult in good health. This specimen was peripheral blood, taken on day 0 of AZD1222 vaccination. This chain connects TRBV6-2 or TRBV6-3 to TRBJ1-2; D may be TRBD1 (6 bases). The chain's CDR3 is CASSYKGGPGYTF. The CDR3 DNA sequence: TGTGCCAGCAGTTACAAAGGGGGACCTGGCTACACCTTC.